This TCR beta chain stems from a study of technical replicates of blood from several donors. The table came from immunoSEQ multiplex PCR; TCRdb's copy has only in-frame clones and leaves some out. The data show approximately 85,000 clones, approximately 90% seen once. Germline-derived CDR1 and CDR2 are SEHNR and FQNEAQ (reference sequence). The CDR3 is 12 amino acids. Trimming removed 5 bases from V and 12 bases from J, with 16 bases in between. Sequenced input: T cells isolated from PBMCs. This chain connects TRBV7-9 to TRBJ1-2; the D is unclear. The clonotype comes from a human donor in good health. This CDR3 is CASSPNRPGNTF. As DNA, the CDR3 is TGTGCCAGCAGCCCCAACCGTCCGGGGAACACCTTC.